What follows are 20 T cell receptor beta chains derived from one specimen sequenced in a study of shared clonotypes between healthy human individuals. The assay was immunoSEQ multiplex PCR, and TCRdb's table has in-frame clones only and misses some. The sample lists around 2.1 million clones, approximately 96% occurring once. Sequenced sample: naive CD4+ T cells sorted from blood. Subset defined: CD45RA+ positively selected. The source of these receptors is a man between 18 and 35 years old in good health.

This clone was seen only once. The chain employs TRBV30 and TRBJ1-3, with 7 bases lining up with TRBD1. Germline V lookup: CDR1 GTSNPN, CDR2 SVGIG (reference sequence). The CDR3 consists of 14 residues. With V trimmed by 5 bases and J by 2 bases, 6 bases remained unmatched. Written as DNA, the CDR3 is TGTGCCTGGGCCAGGGGGATGGCTGGAAACACCATATATTTT. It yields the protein CAWARGMAGNTIYF.

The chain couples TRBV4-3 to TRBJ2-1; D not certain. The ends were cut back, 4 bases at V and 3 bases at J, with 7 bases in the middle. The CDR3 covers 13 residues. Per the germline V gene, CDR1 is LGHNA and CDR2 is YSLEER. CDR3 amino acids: CASSLELYNEQFF. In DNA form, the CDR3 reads TGCGCCAGCAGCCTGGAGCTCTACAATGAGCAGTTCTTC.

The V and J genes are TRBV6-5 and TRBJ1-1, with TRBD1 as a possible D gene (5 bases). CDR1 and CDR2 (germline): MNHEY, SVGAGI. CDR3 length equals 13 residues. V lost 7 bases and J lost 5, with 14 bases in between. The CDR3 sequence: CASTVSGGTEAFF. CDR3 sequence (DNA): TGTGCCAGCACCGTATCCGGGGGAACTGAAGCTTTCTTT.

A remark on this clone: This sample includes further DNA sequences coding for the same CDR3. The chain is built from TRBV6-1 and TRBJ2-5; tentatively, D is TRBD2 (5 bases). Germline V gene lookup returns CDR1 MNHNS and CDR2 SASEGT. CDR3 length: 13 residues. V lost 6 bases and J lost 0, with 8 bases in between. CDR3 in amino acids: CASRTGNQETQYF. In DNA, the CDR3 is TGTGCCAGCAGAACGGGGAACCAAGAGACCCAGTACTTC.

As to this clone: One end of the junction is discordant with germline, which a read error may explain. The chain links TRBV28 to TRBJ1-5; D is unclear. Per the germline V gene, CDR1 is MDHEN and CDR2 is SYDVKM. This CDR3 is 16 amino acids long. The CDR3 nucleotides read TGTGCCAGCGGTTTCCCCCCGGGCGCGGGCGCGGGGCCCCAGCATTTT. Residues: CASGFPPGAGAGPQHF. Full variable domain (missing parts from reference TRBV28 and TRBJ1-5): DVKVTQSSRYLVKRTGEKVFLECVQDMDHENMFWYRQDPGLGLRLIYFSYDVKMKEKGDIPEGYSVSREKKERFSLILESASTNQTSMYLCASGFPPGAGAGPQHFGDGTRLSIL.

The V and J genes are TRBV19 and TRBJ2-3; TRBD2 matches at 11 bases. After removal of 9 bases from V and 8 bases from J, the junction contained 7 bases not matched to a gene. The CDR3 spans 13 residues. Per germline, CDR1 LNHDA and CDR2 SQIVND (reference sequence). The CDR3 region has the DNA TGTGCCAGCCATAGCGGGAGGGGAGGTACGCAGTATTTT. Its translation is CASHSGRGGTQYF.

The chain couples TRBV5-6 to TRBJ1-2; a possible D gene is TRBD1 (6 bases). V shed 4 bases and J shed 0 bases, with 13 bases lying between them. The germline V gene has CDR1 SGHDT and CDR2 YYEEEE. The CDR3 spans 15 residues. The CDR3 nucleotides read TGTGCCAGCAGCACGGGGGCGGGCGCTAACTATGGCTACACCTTC. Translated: CASSTGAGANYGYTF.

The CDR3 region is CASSLVGSGTTREQFF. The CDR3 DNA follows: TGCGCCAGCAGCTTGGTCGGTAGCGGGACCACCCGTGAGCAGTTCTTC. The V call is TRBV5-1, the J call TRBJ2-1; TRBD2 agrees at 8 bases. Germline CDR1 reads SGHRS; CDR2 reads YFSETQ. CDR3 size: 16 residues. V trimming: 0 bases; J trimming: 9 bases; junction bases outside the gene matches: 11.

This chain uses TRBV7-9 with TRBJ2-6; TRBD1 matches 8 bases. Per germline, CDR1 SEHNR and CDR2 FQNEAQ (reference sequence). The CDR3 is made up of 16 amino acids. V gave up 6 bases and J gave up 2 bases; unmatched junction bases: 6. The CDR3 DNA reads TGTGCCAGCAGTCCCTGGACAGGGCCTGGGGCCAACGTCCTGACTTTC. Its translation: CASSPWTGPGANVLTF. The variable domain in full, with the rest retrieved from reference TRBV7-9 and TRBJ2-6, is DTGVSQNPRHKITKRGQNVTFRCDPISEHNRLYWYRQTLGQGPEFLTYFQNEAQLEKSRLLSDRFSAERPKGSFSTLEIQRTEQGDSAMYLCASSPWTGPGANVLTFGAGSRLTVL.

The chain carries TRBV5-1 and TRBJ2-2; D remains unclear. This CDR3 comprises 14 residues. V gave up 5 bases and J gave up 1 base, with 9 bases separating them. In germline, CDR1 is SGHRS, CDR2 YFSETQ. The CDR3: CASSTLQNTGELFF. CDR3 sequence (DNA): TGCGCCAGCAGTACTCTCCAGAACACCGGGGAGCTGTTTTTT.

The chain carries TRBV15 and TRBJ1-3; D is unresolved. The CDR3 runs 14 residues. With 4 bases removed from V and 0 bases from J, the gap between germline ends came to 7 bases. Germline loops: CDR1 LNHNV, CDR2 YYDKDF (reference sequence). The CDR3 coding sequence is TGTGCCACCAGCACAGCAGGCTCTGGAAACACCATATATTTT. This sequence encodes CATSTAGSGNTIYF. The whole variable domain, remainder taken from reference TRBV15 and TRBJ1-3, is DAMVIQNPRYQVTQFGKPVTLSCSQTLNHNVMYWYQQKSSQAPKLLFHYYDKDFNNEADTPDNFQSRRPNTSFCFLDIRSPGLGDTAMYLCATSTAGSGNTIYFGEGSWLTVV.

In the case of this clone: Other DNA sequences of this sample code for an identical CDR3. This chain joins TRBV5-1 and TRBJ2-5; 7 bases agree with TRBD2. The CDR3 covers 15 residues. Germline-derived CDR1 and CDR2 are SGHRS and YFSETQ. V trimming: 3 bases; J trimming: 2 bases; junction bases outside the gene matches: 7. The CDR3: CASSSLAGAQETQYF. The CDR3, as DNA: TGCGCCAGCAGCTCGTTAGCGGGCGCACAAGAGACCCAGTACTTC.

CDR3 sequence: CAWSQTFVGETQYF. Here the CDR3 DNA reads TGTGCCTGGAGTCAAACCTTCGTCGGGGAGACCCAGTACTTC. The genes are TRBV30 and TRBJ2-5, with D unresolved. The V gene lost 2 bases and the J gene lost 5 bases, with 15 bases spanning the gap. Per germline, CDR1 GTSNPN and CDR2 SVGIG (reference sequence). The length of the CDR3 is 14 residues.

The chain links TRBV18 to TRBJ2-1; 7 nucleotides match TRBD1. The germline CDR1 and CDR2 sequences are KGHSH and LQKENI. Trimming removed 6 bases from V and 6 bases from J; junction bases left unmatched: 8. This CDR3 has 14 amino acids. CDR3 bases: TGTGCCAGCTCCCGAAACAGGGGCCCCAATGAGCAGTTCTTC. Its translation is CASSRNRGPNEQFF.

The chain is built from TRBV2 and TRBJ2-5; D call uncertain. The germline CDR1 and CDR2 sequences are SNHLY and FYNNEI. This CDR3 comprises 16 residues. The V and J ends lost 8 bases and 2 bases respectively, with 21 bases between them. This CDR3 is CASVETPRPGQETQYF. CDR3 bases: TGTGCCAGCGTTGAGACACCAAGACCCGGGCAAGAGACCCAGTACTTC.

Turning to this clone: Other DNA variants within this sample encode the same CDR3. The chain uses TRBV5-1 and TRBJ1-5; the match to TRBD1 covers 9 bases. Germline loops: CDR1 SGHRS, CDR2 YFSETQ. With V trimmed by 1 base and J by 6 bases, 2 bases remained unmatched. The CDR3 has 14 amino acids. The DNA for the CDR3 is TGCGCCAGCAGCTTGACAGGGGGCAGTCAGCCCCAGCATTTT. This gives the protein CASSLTGGSQPQHF.

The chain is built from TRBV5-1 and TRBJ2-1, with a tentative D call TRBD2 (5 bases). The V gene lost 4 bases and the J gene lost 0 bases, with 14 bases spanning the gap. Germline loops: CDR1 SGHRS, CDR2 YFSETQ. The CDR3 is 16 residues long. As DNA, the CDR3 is TGCGCCAGCAGCATTAGCGTTTTGGGCTCCTACAATGAGCAGTTCTTC. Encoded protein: CASSISVLGSYNEQFF.

This CDR3 reads CASPQETQYF. The CDR3 DNA is TGTGCCAGCCCACAAGAGACCCAGTACTTC. V gene TRBV18 combines with J gene TRBJ2-5, with unresolved D. Trimming took off 8 bases at V and 2 bases at J, with 3 bases between the two ends. The CDR3 contains 10 residues. Germline V gene data show CDR1 as KGHSH and CDR2 as LQKENI.

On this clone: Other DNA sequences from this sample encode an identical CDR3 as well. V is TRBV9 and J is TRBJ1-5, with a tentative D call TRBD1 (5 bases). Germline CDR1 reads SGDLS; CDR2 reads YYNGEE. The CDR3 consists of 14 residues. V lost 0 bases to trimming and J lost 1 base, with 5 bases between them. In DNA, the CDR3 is TGTGCCAGCAGCGTAGGGGGGAGCAATCAGCCCCAGCATTTT. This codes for CASSVGGSNQPQHF.

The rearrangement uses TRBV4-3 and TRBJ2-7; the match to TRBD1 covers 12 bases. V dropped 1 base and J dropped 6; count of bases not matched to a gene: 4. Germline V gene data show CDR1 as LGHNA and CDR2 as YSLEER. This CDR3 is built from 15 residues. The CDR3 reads CASSQARDRGREQYF. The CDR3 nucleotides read TGCGCCAGCAGCCAAGCCAGGGACAGGGGGCGCGAGCAGTACTTC.